The sample holds a few counts of the clone carrying this TCR beta chain. CDR1 SGHRS and CDR2 YFSETQ come from the germline V gene. The V and J ends lost 2 bases and 5 bases, in that order; junction bases with no gene match: 5. The CDR3 spans 16 residues. The sample originates from a study of T-cell reconstitution after alpha-beta-depleted transplantation in children. Unique molecular identifiers featured in how the TCRbeta library was prepared. TCRdb re-called the PCR reads with MiXCR, one entry per CDR3 protein. Seen here are about 230,000 distinct CDR3 sequences, approximately 9.8% observed once, and the top ten hold about 5.4%.

The source is a human donor who donated a stem cell graft to a child with SCID. The chain links TRBV5-1 to TRBJ2-3; 13 bases fit TRBD2. Sequenced material: PBMCs from the stem cell graft donor, taken from the stem cell graft. The CDR3 spells CASSLLAGGQGDTQYF. CDR3 in DNA: TGCGCCAGCAGCTTACTAGCGGGGGGGCAAGGAGATACGCAGTATTTT.